One T cell receptor beta chain is described in this entry. Its antigen is as yet unknown. The data were obtained in a study of cytomegalovirus exposure and HLA in healthy donors. Study results and limitations: Researchers counted about 150 TCR beta chains as cytomegalovirus-associated. The finding came from a later analysis; first-cohort TCR clusters tended to co-occur in the roughly 120 validation repertoires. In vitro work confirmed that a few CMV-associated chains recognize CMV antigens.

Sequencing was performed with immunoSEQ multiplex PCR; in TCRdb, only in-frame clones are kept and a portion is missing. The table lists 200,000 or so clones, about 90% of them singletons. V was shortened by 8 bases and J by 3 bases, with 10 bases between the two germline ends. CDR3 size: 12 residues. The germline gives CDR1 MNHEY, CDR2 SMNVEV (reference sequence). This clonotype was obtained from a woman aged 18-30 years in good health and CMV-seronegative. The sequenced material came from PBMCs. The V call is TRBV27, the J call TRBJ1-1; a weak D match, TRBD1 (5 bases). The CDR3 is CASFRDYTEAFF. The DNA of the CDR3 is TGTGCCAGCTTCCGGGACTACACTGAAGCTTTCTTT.